This T cell receptor beta chain is from a study of tumor-infiltrating lymphocytes in oesophageal squamous cell carcinoma. The CDR3 has 14 amino acids. V was cut by 3 bases and J by 5 bases, with 11 bases left in between. CDR1 is LNHDA, CDR2 SQIVND, per germline (reference sequence). MiXCR, applied by TCRdb to the PCR reads, yields one record per CDR3 protein. The sample has roughly 9,700 distinct CDR3 sequences; about two thirds are singletons. The sequenced sample was esophageal tumor tissue. The clonotype comes from a female donor with esophageal squamous cell carcinoma. The chain has TRBV19 and TRBJ2-4; no definite D call. The CDR3 nucleotides read TGTGCCAGTAGTATGAACGGGTTACAAAACATTCAGTACTTC. It translates to CASSMNGLQNIQYF.